This section outlines one T cell receptor (beta chain) sequence together with its context. The germline V gene encodes CDR1 MNHEY and CDR2 SVGAGI. The CDR3 extends over 12 amino acids. In the study's own analysis: Reference gene primer amplification gave nucleated cell count estimates. Measured with immunoSEQ multiplex PCR; TCRdb has only the in-frame clones, and not every one. That table supplies the V and J calls and clone size; D and trimming were determined from the DNA. Altogether roughly 140,000 clones are present, around 80% being singletons, with the ten largest covering roughly 8.6%. These data originate in a study of blood T cell repertoires in COVID-19. Overall study context: From the United States, Italy and Spain came samples of acute and convalescent COVID-19. From T cells, B-cell-depleted T cells, or PBMCs came the material, which was cDNA or gDNA.

Sequenced: peripheral blood. The sequence was obtained from a woman of 80 years or more in a cohort sampled during active or convalescent COVID-19. The chain joins TRBV6-5 to TRBJ2-2; no reliable D call. CDR3 nucleotide sequence: TGTGCGGCTAGAGCGAACACCGGGGAGCTGTTTTTT. The encoded protein is CAARANTGELFF.